This entry features one TCR beta chain sequence. The data stem from a study of control samples from healthy donors and cancer patients. The method was immunoSEQ multiplex PCR; TCRdb's version includes in-frame clones alone and lacks a portion of them. This table has some 96,000 clones, roughly 93% appearing once. The CDR3 runs to 15 residues. CDR1 and CDR2 from the germline V gene are MRHNA and SNTAGT. The ends lost 6 bases at V and 0 bases at J; junction bases unmatched: 3. The clonotype originates from a man aged 18 to 35 in good health. The chain carries TRBV6-4 and TRBJ2-3, with TRBD2 identical over 10 bases. Sequencing was performed on blood. In DNA, the CDR3 is TGTGCCAGCAGCGTACTAGCGGGGAGCACAGATACGCAGTATTTT. Its translation: CASSVLAGSTDTQYF.